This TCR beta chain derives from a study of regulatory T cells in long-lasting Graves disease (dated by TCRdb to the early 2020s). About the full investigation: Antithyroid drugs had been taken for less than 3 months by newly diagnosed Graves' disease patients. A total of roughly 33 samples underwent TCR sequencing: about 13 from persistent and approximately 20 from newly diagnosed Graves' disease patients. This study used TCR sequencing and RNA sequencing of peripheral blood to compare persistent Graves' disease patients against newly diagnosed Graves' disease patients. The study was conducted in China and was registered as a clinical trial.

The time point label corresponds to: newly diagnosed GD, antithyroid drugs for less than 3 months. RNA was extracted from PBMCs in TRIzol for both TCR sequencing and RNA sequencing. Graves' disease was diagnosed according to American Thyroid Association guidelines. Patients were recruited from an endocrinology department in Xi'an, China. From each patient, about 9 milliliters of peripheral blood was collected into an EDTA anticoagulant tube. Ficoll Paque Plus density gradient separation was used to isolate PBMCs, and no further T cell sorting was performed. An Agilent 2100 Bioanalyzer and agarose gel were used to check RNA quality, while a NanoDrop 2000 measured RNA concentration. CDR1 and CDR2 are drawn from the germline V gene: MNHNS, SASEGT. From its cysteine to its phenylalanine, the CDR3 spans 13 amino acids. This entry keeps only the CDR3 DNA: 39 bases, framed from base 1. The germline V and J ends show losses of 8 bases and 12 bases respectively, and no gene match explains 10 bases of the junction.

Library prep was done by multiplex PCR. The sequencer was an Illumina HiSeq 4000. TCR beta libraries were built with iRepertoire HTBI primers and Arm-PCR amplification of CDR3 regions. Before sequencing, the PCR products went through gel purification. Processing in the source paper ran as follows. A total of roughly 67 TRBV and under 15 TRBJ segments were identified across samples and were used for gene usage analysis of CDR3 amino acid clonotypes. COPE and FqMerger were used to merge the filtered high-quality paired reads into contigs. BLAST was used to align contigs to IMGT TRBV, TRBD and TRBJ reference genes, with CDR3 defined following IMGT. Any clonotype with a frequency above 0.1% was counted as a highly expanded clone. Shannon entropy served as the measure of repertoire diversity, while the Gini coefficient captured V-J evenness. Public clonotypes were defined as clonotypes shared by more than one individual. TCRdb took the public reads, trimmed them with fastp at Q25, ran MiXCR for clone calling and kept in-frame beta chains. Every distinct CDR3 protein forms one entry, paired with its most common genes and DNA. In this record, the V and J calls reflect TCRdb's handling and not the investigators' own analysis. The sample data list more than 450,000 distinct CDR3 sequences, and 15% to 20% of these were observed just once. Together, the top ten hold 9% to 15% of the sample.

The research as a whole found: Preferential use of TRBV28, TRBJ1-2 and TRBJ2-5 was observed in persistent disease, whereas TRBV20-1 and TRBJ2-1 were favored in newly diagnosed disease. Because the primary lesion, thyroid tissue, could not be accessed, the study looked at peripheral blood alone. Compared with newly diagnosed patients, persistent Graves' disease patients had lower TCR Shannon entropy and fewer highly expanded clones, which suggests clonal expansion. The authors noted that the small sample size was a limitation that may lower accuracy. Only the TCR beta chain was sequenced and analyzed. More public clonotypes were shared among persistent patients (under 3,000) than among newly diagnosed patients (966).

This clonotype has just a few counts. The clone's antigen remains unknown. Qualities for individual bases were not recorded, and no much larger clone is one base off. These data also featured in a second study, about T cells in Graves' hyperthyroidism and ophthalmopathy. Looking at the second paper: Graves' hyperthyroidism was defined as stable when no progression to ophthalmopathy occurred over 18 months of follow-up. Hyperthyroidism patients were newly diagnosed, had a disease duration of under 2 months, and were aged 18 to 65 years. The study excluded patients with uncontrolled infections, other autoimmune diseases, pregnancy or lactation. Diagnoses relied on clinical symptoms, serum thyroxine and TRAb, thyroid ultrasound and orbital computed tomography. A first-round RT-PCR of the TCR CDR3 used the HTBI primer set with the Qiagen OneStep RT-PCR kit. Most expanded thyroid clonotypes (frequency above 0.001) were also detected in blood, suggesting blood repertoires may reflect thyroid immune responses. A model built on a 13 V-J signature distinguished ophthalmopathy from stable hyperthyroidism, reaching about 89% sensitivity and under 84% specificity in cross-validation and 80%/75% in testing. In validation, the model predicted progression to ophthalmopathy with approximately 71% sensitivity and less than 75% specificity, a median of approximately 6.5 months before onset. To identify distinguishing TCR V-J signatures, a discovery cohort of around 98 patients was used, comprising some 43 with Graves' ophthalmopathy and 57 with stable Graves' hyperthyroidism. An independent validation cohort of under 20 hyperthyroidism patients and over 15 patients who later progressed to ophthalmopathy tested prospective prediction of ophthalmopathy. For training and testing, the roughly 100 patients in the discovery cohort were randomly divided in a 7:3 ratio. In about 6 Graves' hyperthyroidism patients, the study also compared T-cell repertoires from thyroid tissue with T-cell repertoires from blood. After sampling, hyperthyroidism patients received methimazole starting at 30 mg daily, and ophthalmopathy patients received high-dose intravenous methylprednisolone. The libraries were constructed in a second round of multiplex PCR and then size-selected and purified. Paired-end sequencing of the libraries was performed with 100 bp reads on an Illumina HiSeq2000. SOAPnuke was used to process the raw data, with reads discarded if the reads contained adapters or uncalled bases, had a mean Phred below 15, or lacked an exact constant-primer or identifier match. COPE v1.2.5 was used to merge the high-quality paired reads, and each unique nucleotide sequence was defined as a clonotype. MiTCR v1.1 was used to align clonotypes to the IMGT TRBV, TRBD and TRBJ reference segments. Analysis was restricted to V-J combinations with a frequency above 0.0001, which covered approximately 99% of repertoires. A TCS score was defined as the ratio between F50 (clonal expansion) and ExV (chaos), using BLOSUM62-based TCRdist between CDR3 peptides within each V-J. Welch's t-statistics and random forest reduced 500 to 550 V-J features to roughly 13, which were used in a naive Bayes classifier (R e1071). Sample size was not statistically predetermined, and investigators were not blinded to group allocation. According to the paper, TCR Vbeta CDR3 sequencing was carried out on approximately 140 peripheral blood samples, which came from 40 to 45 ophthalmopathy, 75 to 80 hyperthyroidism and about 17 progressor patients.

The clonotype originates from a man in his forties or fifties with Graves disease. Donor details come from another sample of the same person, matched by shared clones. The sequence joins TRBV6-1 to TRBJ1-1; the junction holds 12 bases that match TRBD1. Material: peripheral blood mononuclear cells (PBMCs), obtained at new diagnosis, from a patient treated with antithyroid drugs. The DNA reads TGTGCCAGCCGCCCCGGGACAGGGGGCAGATCTTTCTTT. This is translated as CASRPGTGGRSFF.